The 12 T cell receptor beta chains listed next were all sequenced from one sample in a study of cytomegalovirus exposure and HLA in healthy donors. It was with 60 Vbeta and 13 Jbeta primers that the PCR ran. TCRdb keeps only in-frame clones here, not all; method: immunoSEQ multiplex PCR. The profile covers some 220,000 clones, with just under 85% appearing a single time and more than 0.5% taken by the ten largest. Sequences were obtained from PBMCs. All receptors derive from a woman aged 40-49 years in good health and CMV-seronegative.

In its sample, this clone was seen once. The chain couples TRBV7-8 to TRBJ2-7; 7 bases match TRBD2. The CDR3 covers 16 residues. Per the germline V gene, CDR1 is SGHVS and CDR2 is FQNEAQ. Trimming took 2 bases from V and 0 from J; bases not matched to a gene: 7. CDR3 sequence: CASSLLGGGISYEQYF. In nucleotides, the CDR3 is TGTGCCAGCAGCTTATTGGGGGGGGGAATCTCCTACGAGCAGTACTTC.

This chain connects TRBV19 to TRBJ1-5, with a tentative D call TRBD1 (5 bases). This CDR3 is built from 14 residues. Per germline, CDR1 LNHDA and CDR2 SQIVND (reference sequence). Between the trimmed V and J ends, which lost 11 bases and 0 bases, there was a span of 14 bases. The CDR3 sequence: CAGSTVDSNQPQHF. The CDR3 coding sequence is TGTGCCGGCTCGACAGTTGATAGCAATCAGCCCCAGCATTTT.

This chain connects TRBV15 to TRBJ1-2, with no clear D. V was pared by 0 bases and J by 3 bases, with 8 bases between. Germline values: CDR1 LNHNV, CDR2 YYDKDF (reference sequence). The CDR3 covers 14 residues. The CDR3 spells CATSRDEGYYGYTF. The CDR3 nucleotides are TGTGCCACCAGCAGAGATGAGGGTTACTATGGCTACACCTTC.

V gene TRBV19 combines with J gene TRBJ2-7; possible D gene TRBD2, 6 bases. Germline V gene data show CDR1 as LNHDA and CDR2 as SQIVND (reference sequence). The CDR3 has 14 residues. Trimming cost V 5 bases and J 6 bases, with 17 bases left between them. CDR3 protein: CASSPATPGSEQYF. As DNA, the CDR3 is TGTGCCAGTAGTCCCGCGACCCCCGGGAGCGAGCAGTACTTC.

The DNA for the CDR3 is TGCGCCAGCAGTGAACAGGTCCAAGAGACCCAGTACTTC. Translation: CASSEQVQETQYF. The V and J genes are TRBV10-1 and TRBJ2-5, with D perhaps TRBD1 (5 bases). Trimming cost V 3 bases and J 1 base, with 6 bases left between them. Germline CDR1 reads WNHNN; CDR2 reads SYGVQD (reference sequence). The CDR3 is made up of 13 amino acids.

The chain combines TRBV4-1 with TRBJ2-3, with TRBD2 matching 9 bases. The CDR3 has 16 residues. Germline V lookup: CDR1 MGHRA, CDR2 YSYEKL. Trimming at V came to 5 bases and at J to 4 bases, leaving 10 bases not matched to a gene. The CDR3 region is CASSWGAGGQPDTQYF. The DNA for the CDR3 is TGCGCCAGCAGCTGGGGAGCGGGGGGCCAACCAGATACGCAGTATTTT.

This clone showed up just once. The chain employs TRBV9 and TRBJ2-2; D perhaps matches TRBD2 (7 bases). There are 16 residues in the CDR3. Trimming left V 0 bases short and J 6 bases short, with 15 bases between. Germline CDR1 is SGDLS and CDR2 is YYNGEE. Written as DNA, the CDR3 is TGTGCCAGCAGCGTAGTTGCGGGGGCTCCGTCCGGGGAGCTGTTTTTT. This codes for CASSVVAGAPSGELFF.

The gene calls are TRBV9 and TRBJ2-3; D is possibly TRBD1 (6 bases). V was cut by 4 bases and J by 4 bases, with 13 bases left in between. Germline CDR1 reads SGDLS; CDR2 reads YYNGEE. CDR3 length: 14 amino acids. The CDR3, as DNA: TGTGCCAGCAGCCTGCAAGGGGGAGCAGATACGCAGTATTTT. It codes for CASSLQGGADTQYF.

The chain employs TRBV15 and TRBJ2-2, with D unresolved. CDR1 is LNHNV, CDR2 YYDKDF, per germline (reference sequence). The CDR3 consists of 16 residues. Trimming cost V 1 base and J 4 bases, with 13 bases left between them. The CDR3 DNA sequence: TGTGCCACCAGCAGAGCTATCGGAGTCACCACCGGGGAGCTGTTTTTT. Its translation is CATSRAIGVTTGELFF.

The genes are TRBV7-9 and TRBJ1-6, with 11 bases that match TRBD1. CDR1 is SEHNR and CDR2 is FQNEAQ in the germline V gene (reference sequence). This CDR3 spans 14 amino acids. V lost 4 bases to trimming and J lost 11 bases; unmatched junction nucleotides: 4. For the CDR3, the DNA is TGTGCCAGCAGCTCGGGACAGGGGGAAACACCCCTCCACTTT. Its translation is CASSSGQGETPLHF.

This chain connects TRBV19 to TRBJ1-2; D may be TRBD1 (6 bases). The CDR3 spans 13 residues. Germline V gene lookup returns CDR1 LNHDA and CDR2 SQIVND (reference sequence). The ends were cut back, 3 bases at V and 3 bases at J, with 8 bases in the middle. The CDR3 nucleotides read TGTGCCAGTAGTATTGGACAGTACTATGGCTACACCTTC. Translating it yields CASSIGQYYGYTF.

The V and J genes are TRBV5-1 and TRBJ2-3; 7 positions match TRBD1. This CDR3 is built from 15 residues. Germline V lookup: CDR1 SGHRS, CDR2 YFSETQ. The V gene end was trimmed by 3 bases and the J gene end by 1 base; junction bases not matched to a gene: 5. The CDR3 region is CASSYRQGGTDTQYF. DNA of the CDR3: TGCGCCAGCAGCTACCGACAGGGAGGCACAGATACGCAGTATTTT.